These T cell receptor beta chains were read from a single sample in a study of neurological immune-mediated disorders. One entry per CDR3 protein results from TCRdb running MiXCR on the 5' RACE reads. The sample holds 30,000 to 45,000 distinct CDR3 sequences, about 9.9% seen once. The sequencing sample was made of CD4+ T cells from blood. The receptor source for this set is a woman aged 25 to 39 with HTLV-1-associated myelopathy (HAM/TSP). Each CDR3 is given with its conserved first and last residue. A D gene is named only where the DNA matches it firmly. The size of a clone is reported for some rows only, either as once, few or many, or as a class for expanded clones.

>.|TRBV6-1|TRBJ2-7|many
TGTGCCAGCTGGTCCCACACCTACGAGCAGTACTTC
CASWSHTYEQYF
>.|TRBV5-1|TRBJ1-1|many
TGCGCCAGCAGCCGACAGAGAGGAAATGAAGCTTTCTTT
CASSRQRGNEAFF
>.|TRBV15|TRBJ1-2|.
TGTGCCACCAGCAGAGATCTGAGGAACCTGGATGGCTACACCTTC
CATSRDLRNLDGYTF
>TRBD1|TRBV6-1|TRBJ2-7|many
TGTGCCAGCAGTATTGACAGGGCCTACGAGCAGTACTTC
CASSIDRAYEQYF
>.|TRBV5-1|TRBJ1-1|many
TGCGCCAGTACCACCGGCAGGGCATCCACTGAAGCTTTCTTT
CASTTGRASTEAFF
>TRBD1|TRBV5-6|TRBJ1-1|many
TGTGCCAGCAGCAAGATCTCGGGACAGGCTAACACTGAAGCTTTCTTT
CASSKISGQANTEAFF
>.|TRBV30|TRBJ1-2|few
TGTGCCTGGACCGGGCTAGGAAACTATGGCTACACCTTC
CAWTGLGNYGYTF
>.|TRBV20-1|TRBJ2-7|.
TGCAGTGCCGGGGACGGTGGTTACGAGCAGTACTTC
CSAGDGGYEQYF
>.|TRBV10-3|TRBJ1-1|many
TGTGCCACTGCTCGCGGGGCCGTTGATGAAGCTTTCTTT
CATARGAVDEAFF
>.|TRBV10-3|TRBJ2-7|once
TGTGCCATCAGTGAGTCTGACAGGTACTACGAGCAGTACTTC
CAISESDRYYEQYF
>.|TRBV20-1|TRBJ1-1|many
TGCAGTGCAACACACGTGAACACTGAAGCTTTCTTT
CSATHVNTEAFF